This TCR beta chain was sequenced during a study of early T cells in non-severe SARS-CoV-2 infection. General study findings and limits: VDJdb-based annotation leaned toward anti-spike CD8 responses and missed private and CD4 specificities.

This clonotype ranks as medium-sized. The antigen is not known. A single record per CDR3 protein comes from TCRdb applying MiXCR to the 5' RACE reads. This sample has some 9,500 distinct CDR3 sequences; about 4.8% occur once, and the top ten carry roughly 10%. Germline CDR1 is MNHEY and CDR2 is SVGEGT. V lost 1 base and J lost 1, with 14 bases in between. CDR3 size: 17 residues. Sequencing input: whole blood. This chain joins TRBV6-2 or TRBV6-3 and TRBJ2-1, with D uncertain. The sequence derives from an adult who was a healthcare worker with PCR-confirmed SARS-CoV-2 infection or an uninfected control (not recorded which). This CDR3 reads CASSYLGNTISYNEQFF. The CDR3, as DNA: TGTGCCAGCAGTTACTTGGGGAACACGATTTCCTACAATGAGCAGTTCTTC.